This section outlines one T cell receptor (beta chain) sequence together with its context. The specificity of this receptor is unknown. Per-nucleotide qualities are absent, and no much larger clonotype sits a single base away. The data belong to a study of cytomegalovirus exposure and HLA in healthy donors (dated 2017 in TCRdb). Background for the entire study: An earlier analysis of 587 of the donors reported 276 Gb of sequence data and around 100 million unique TCR beta sequences obtained from some 170 million T cells. In addition to the first cohort of hundreds of subjects, a separate validation cohort of approximately 130 different subjects was used. Donor age, sex, ethnicity and CMV serostatus were compiled together with the repertoire data. The study combined high-throughput TCR immunosequencing, statistical association of individual TCRs with disease status, and machine learning to predict cytomegalovirus infection status. The aim of the study was to test whether cataloging public T cell receptors could identify signatures of past pathogen exposure. Both class I and class II loci were covered by HLA typing, at four-digit resolution. A later genetic analysis took genome-wide SNP genotypes for about 60% of the roughly 670 donors and used that subset as a discovery cohort. A later analysis re-examined previously published TCR beta repertoires from around 670 donors and added high-resolution HLA genotyping to investigate patterns of TCR occurrence. Because of strong linkage in the cohort, roughly five DR-DQ haplotypes were treated as single units for association and clustering. The later analysis used no new phenotypic data to find candidate immune exposures, relying instead on TCR beta sequences and their occurrence across donors. An early release covering 550 to 650 HLA-typed donors comprised 250 to 350 gigabases of sequencing data and approximately 80 million unique TCR sequences. Among a few hundred genotyped donors of the cohort, an average of around 240,000 unique TCR beta nucleotide sequences were sequenced per donor, 15% to 20% of them non-productive. Every discovery cohort repertoire had been produced on one sequencing platform. An earlier analysis of 587 of the donors used high-throughput TCR beta sequencing to judge whether each TCR beta V gene segment behaved as functional or pseudogenic. The T cell repertoires of 666 subjects were profiled by immunosequencing and related to cytomegalovirus serostatus. The number of donors typed differed by locus, with roughly 629-640 for A, B, C, DRB1 and DQB1, more than 500 for DQA1, 600 to 610 for DPA1, and some 450 for DPB1. Among the approximately 420 genotyped donors, about 85% belonged to the genetic ancestry cluster associated with self-reported Caucasian donors.

The study at large found these results: An earlier analysis of approximately 540 of the donors showed that most TCR beta V segments appeared in productive rearrangements either about 87% or about 30% of the time, which broadly matched IMGT annotations. The sequencing pipeline was judged likely to have produced a cluster of highly shared sequence variants as a technical artifact. Immune exposure information for the cohort was limited to CMV serostatus. In a later analysis, most CMV-associated TCR beta chains were found to appear HLA-restricted, with HLA associations seemingly driven largely by CMV exposure. Roughly uniform sequencing depth across donors was assumed in presence/absence analyses, although this assumption may not hold. Several of the top co-occurrence clusters appeared to be linked to parvovirus B19, influenza, CMV and Epstein-Barr virus, according to a later analysis. The classifier was reported to diagnose cytomegalovirus status with high specificity and sensitivity in both the original cohort and the validation cohort. At a false discovery rate of 0.05, a later analysis linked 15,000 to 20,000 TCR beta sequences to specific HLA alleles. In vitro tests confirmed that a few of the cytomegalovirus-associated TCR beta chains recognize cytomegalovirus antigens. In a later analysis, HLA-associated TCR beta chains were found to be more clonally expanded and to have lower generation probabilities than equally common non-associated chains. A later analysis found that TCR association rates varied across HLA loci, with DRB1 alleles showing the most associated TCRs and HLA-C alleles the fewest. Across donors, most TCR sequences were observed very rarely, whereas some public TCRs were present in many individuals. A total of 150 or so TCR beta chains were listed by the study as associated with cytomegalovirus. It was suggested by the authors that the approach could potentially be generalized to other disease states and immunological phenotypes. In a later genetic analysis, fewer N-insertions in productive TCRs were reported among donors in an Asian-associated ancestry cluster than the roughly 640-donor mean. Strong co-occurrence of HLA alleles, especially DR and DQ, made assigning TCR associations to individual alleles difficult. A further reported finding was that TCR beta sequences accurately predicted the HLA-A and HLA-B alleles for most subjects in the first cohort. HLA typing was unavailable for some donors at each locus, so association tests used only the typed subset. This cohort had only TCR beta chains sequenced, and the lack of alpha or paired-chain data limited which features could be detected. A later genetic analysis associated a missense DCLRE1C variant with V-gene and J-gene trimming of TCR beta chains, and an independent cohort replicated the association. Roughly 17 rarely observed V segments, including chromosome 9 orphons, were excluded from the earlier analysis of approximately 500 of the donors because counts were too low. Correlated functional status among segregating V segments might reflect linkage disequilibrium, but an unknown experimental factor could not be ruled out. The 87-base-pair reads could not distinguish some IMGT-functional V segments, including TRBV6-2 and TRBV6-3, so those segments were excluded.

Library generation was performed with the immunoSEQ multiplex PCR assay. For the multiplex PCR, a mixture combining 60 forward primers for TCR Vbeta segments and 13 reverse primers for TCR Jbeta segments was used. Amplification of the CDR3 region of rearranged TCR beta genes was performed with a multiplex PCR assay on genomic DNA. On the Illumina HiSeq System, the amplified TCR beta libraries were sequenced as 87-base-pair reads. For the original study's pipeline: In a later analysis, 80 million or so unique TCR beta chains were counted across the approximately 640 repertoires, and roughly 9.9 million of these chains were shared by at least two donors. To remove PCR and sequencing errors, raw reads were error-corrected and collapsed into unique sequences using a nearest-neighbor algorithm that merged closely related sequences. CDR3 sequences were aligned to IMGT reference sequences to assign V, D and J gene segments. Each retained sequence needed at least a six-nucleotide match to both a V gene segment and a J gene segment. Rearrangements were called productive when the CDR3 lacked stop codons and stayed in frame with V and J; all others were non-productive. CDR3 was defined by IMGT convention, running from the second conserved V-encoded cysteine to the conserved J-encoded phenylalanine. The earlier analysis of about 590 of the donors excluded sequences that lacked an unambiguous match to a single V gene segment. In an earlier analysis of some 590 of the donors, a V segment was called functional when productive rearrangements were above 56.7%, and segregating when the standard deviation between donors exceeded 5%. A statistical classification framework was built to diagnose cytomegalovirus status from the catalog of TCR beta chain sequences. V and J gene assignment, in a later analysis, came from comparing TCR nucleotide sequences with IMGT/GENE-DB human TR gene sequences. A later analysis assigned CDR3 sequences and most-parsimonious VDJ recombination scenarios with the TCRdist pipeline. A later analysis defined each TCR beta chain by its CDR3 amino acid sequence plus V-gene family, and excluded reads lacking a unique V-gene family. A later analysis removed 450 to 600 highly shared, low-generation-probability nucleotide sequences to deal with suspected cross-contamination and a sequencing artifact. In a later analysis, a clonal expansion index was calculated for each public chain from normalized within-repertoire ranks of inferred template counts. In a later analysis, generation probabilities were computed with a VDJ recombination model fitted to out-of-frame rearrangements, and the resulting probabilities were checked against IGoR. In a later analysis, hypergeometric tests were used to score TCR-TCR, TCR-HLA and TCR-CMV co-occurrence, with a repertoire-size bias correction applied to TCR pairs. To estimate false discovery rates, a later analysis permuted the HLA or CMV assignments 20 times. In a later analysis, co-occurring TCRs were grouped using DBSCAN, with TCRdist sequence similarity added in when clustering inside HLA-allele-positive subsets. For co-occurrence clustering, repertoires with fewer than 30,000 or more than 120,000 public chains were excluded, along with roughly 5 repertoires with anomalous nucleotide sharing. The table was pulled from immuneACCESS by TCRdb, which kept in-frame rearrangements only. Such tables lose some clones; where checked, under half of the loss comes from unresolved V genes, and the rest has no known cause. V, J and clone size are those of that table, while D and trimming were read from the DNA. The sample yields 180,000 or so clones; about 80% were counted once. 1.9% of the sample is taken by the ten largest.

Spanning cysteine to phenylalanine, the CDR3 consists of 14 amino acids. Just CDR3 DNA is preserved here, 42 bases in frame from base 1. V has 1 base trimmed and J has 4 bases trimmed; junction bases matching no gene number 3. Reading the germline V gene gives CDR1 SGHAT and CDR2 FQNNGV. The cohort was made up of approximately 700 healthy bone marrow donors. Cohort members were all nominally healthy when sampled, although unrecorded immune exposures were likely present. The donor tested CMV seronegative and was one of the 352 seronegative cohort members. Every donor gave a peripheral blood sample, and the peripheral blood mononuclear cells from that sample were used for TCR beta sequencing. The Qiagen DNeasy Blood Extraction Kit was used to extract genomic DNA from the blood cell samples.

The chain was built from TRBV11-2 and TRBJ2-7; 8 of the junction bases match TRBD1. The sequenced sample was PBMCs. The TCR sequence derives from a woman in her 30s in good health and CMV-seronegative. The nucleotide sequence reads as follows: TGTGCCAGCAGCTTAGCTCAGGGGGCTTACGAGCAGTACTTC. It is translated as CASSLAQGAYEQYF.